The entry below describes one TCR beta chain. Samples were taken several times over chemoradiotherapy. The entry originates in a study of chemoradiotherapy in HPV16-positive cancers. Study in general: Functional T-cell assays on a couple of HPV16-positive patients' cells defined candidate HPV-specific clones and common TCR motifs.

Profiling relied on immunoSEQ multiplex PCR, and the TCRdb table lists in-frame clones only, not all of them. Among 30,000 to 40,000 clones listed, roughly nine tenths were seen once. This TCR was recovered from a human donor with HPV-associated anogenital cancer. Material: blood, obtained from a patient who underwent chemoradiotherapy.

As DNA, the CDR3 is TGCGCCAGCAGTCGGGACAGTGGATCCTATGGCTACACCTTC. Residues: CASSRDSGSYGYTF. The genes are TRBV5-1 and TRBJ1-2, with 7 bases matching TRBD1. CDR3 length equals 14 residues. CDR1 SGHRS and CDR2 YFSETQ come from the germline V gene. V lost 5 bases, J lost 4 bases, and 8 bases stayed unmatched.